This TCR beta chain was captured by sequencing in a study of T cells in Graves' hyperthyroidism and ophthalmopathy. Using RNA transcripts as the source, TCR beta CDR3 regions were amplified. In the first-round RT-PCR of the TCR CDR3, the HTBI primer set was used. Via MiXCR, TCRdb re-called the multiplex PCR reads, giving one row per CDR3 protein. This table holds approximately 620,000 distinct CDR3 sequences, more than 15% found once. This CDR3 is 15 amino acids long. Trimming shortened V by 4 bases and J by 6 bases, and 17 bases separated the two germline ends. Germline loops: CDR1 SGHDN, CDR2 FVKESK. Study outcomes and limitations: Peripheral blood also featured most of the thyroid clonotypes expanded above 0.001.

Diagnosis relied on clinical symptoms, serum thyroxine and TRAb, thyroid ultrasound and orbital computed tomography. At least ten counts were recorded for this clonotype. Its antigen is undetermined. The V gene is TRBV14, the J gene TRBJ2-3; a possible D gene is TRBD1 (6 bases). Input material: blood. The receptor comes from a woman aged 35 to 49 with Graves' ophthalmopathy. The CDR3 loop reads CASSPTGGGPDTQYF. CDR3 coding DNA: TGTGCCAGCAGCCCCACTGGTGGGGGCCCCGATACGCAGTATTTT.